The clone carrying this T cell receptor (beta chain) is labeled as large. What it recognizes is unknown. Measured with immunoSEQ multiplex PCR; TCRdb has only the in-frame clones, and not every one. The data show around 1,100 clones, with 20% to 30% seen just once and about 8% held by the top ten. V lost 4 bases, J lost 0 bases, and 16 bases lay in between. The CDR3 length is 16 residues. Germline CDR1 MNHGY, CDR2 SAAAGT. These data originate in a study of T cells in localized non-small cell lung cancer. General study points: Sequencing was limited to one tumor region, leaving the possibility of heterogeneity open. Higher adjacent-lung clonality was associated with shorter survival. Clonality of T cells reached its maximum in uninvolved adjacent lung, surpassing tumor. Of the top 100 tumor clones, median 57 were in adjacent lung, approximately 28 among its top 100.

This TCR came from an older male donor with stage II lung adenocarcinoma. The V and J genes are TRBV6-8 and TRBJ2-7, with D tentatively TRBD1 (5 bases). This sample comprised lung tumor tissue, obtained before any cancer treatment. CDR3 bases: TGTGCCAGCAGTTCCTCGTTCGGGCAGGGCTCCTACGAGCAGTACTTC. Translating gives CASSSSFGQGSYEQYF.